The clone carrying this TCR beta chain was seen only a few times. Its antigen remains unidentified. Every one of the donors was a healthy Caucasian. V trimming: 1 base; J trimming: 2 bases; junction bases outside the gene matches: 8. Germline loops: CDR1 SGHNT, CDR2 YYREEE (reference sequence). CDR3 length: 16 residues. This sample is drawn from a study of identical twins. Whole-study results and caveats: The more abundant beta clonotypes in cord blood had fewer insertions, and memory repertoires did not show this. Sharing of beta out-of-frame sequences by twins showed a weaker excess.

In TCRdb, the 5' RACE reads were re-called with MiXCR into one record per CDR3 protein. The sample yields some 900,000 distinct CDR3 sequences, over 9% seen once. This sample also belongs to another study, concerning yellow fever vaccine responses in identical twins.

The clonotype was recovered from a young woman in good health. The chain is built from TRBV5-4 and TRBJ2-7, with 8 bases identical to TRBD2. Sequenced material: PBMCs. CDR3 DNA: TGTGCCAGCAGCTTGTATCGCGCGGGGGGCGCCTACGAGCAGTACTTC. Residues: CASSLYRAGGAYEQYF.